A selection of T cell receptor beta chains follows, all from one sample in a study of blood T cell repertoires in COVID-19. Measured with immunoSEQ multiplex PCR; TCRdb has only the in-frame clones, and not every one. The table has about 47,000 clones, more than 65% seen once; the top ten hold 8.5% to 9%. Source material: peripheral blood. The receptors were sampled from a woman in her sixties or seventies with acute or convalescent COVID-19. Each CDR3 is given with its conserved first and last residue.

CDR3 length,J gene,V gene,CDR3 protein
15,TRBJ2-1,TRBV7-9,CASSLQVYSYNEQFF
16,TRBJ1-1,TRBV6-5,CASSYKKGGLGGEAFF
12,TRBJ2-2,TRBV2,CASSSNTGELFF
15,TRBJ2-5,TRBV27,CASSTLAAGQETQYF
14,TRBJ1-5,TRBV6-2/TRBV6-3,CASSYGGNNQPQHF
16,TRBJ2-6,TRBV24-1,CATSGHQVSGANVLTF
14,TRBJ1-4,TRBV5-6,CASSFTRDNEKLFF
12,TRBJ2-7,TRBV3-1/TRBV3-2,CASSQEGREQYF
15,TRBJ2-7,TRBV6-1,CASSERSSGSYEQYF
15,TRBJ2-1,TRBV7-2,CASSLVDGSYNEQFF
12,TRBJ2-1,TRBV30,CAWSAAYNEQFF
14,TRBJ1-4,TRBV7-9,CASSSPEGGEKLFF
13,TRBJ2-3,TRBV9,CASSAWETDTQYF
14,TRBJ2-7,TRBV19,CASSGLKSSYEQYF
15,TRBJ2-3,TRBV5-1,CASSLLAAITDTQYF
18,TRBJ2-2,TRBV27,CASSFWAGGPYYTGELFF
15,TRBJ2-3,TRBV7-2,CASSLLGGYTDTQYF
13,TRBJ1-1,TRBV5-4,CASTLTGGQEAFF
14,TRBJ1-5,TRBV27,CASSTGYVNQPQHF
13,TRBJ1-6,TRBV5-1,CASSLAPNSPLHF
14,TRBJ2-5,TRBV6-1,CASSEGAGQETQYF
16,TRBJ2-7,TRBV30,CAWSVPGLVGGYEQYF
13,TRBJ1-6,TRBV4-3,CASSQGEESPLHF